The present T cell receptor (beta chain) was sequenced within a study of T-cell reconstitution after alpha-beta-depleted transplantation in children. Study-level findings and limits: Expanded graft clones numbering several hundred reportedly gave rise to alpha-beta T cells about two months after transplant. Newly generated T cells supplied most T-cell counts and diversity one year post-transplant.

As it was prepared, the TCRbeta library received unique molecular identifiers. Via MiXCR, TCRdb re-called the PCR reads, giving one row per CDR3 protein. Of over 85,000 distinct CDR3 sequences listed, approximately 6% are singletons. Ten or more counts support this clonotype. Its antigen is unidentified. Trimming shortened V by 2 bases and J by 2 bases, and 8 bases separated the two germline ends. The length of the CDR3 is 13 residues. The germline V gene has CDR1 SQVTM and CDR2 ANQGSEA. The receptor was isolated from a female patient younger than 10 who had a stem cell transplant for Fanconi anemia, so the T cells may come from the graft donor. Source: PBMCs, mostly from graft donor cells, taken 60 days after TCRalphabeta/CD19-depleted stem cell transplant. This chain connects TRBV29-1 to TRBJ2-3; TRBD1 is a possible D gene (5 bases). This chain's CDR3 is CSVEPTATDTQYF. The CDR3 bases are TGCAGCGTTGAACCGACAGCCACAGATACGCAGTATTTT.